A single count supports the clone carrying this T cell receptor (beta chain). Its antigen remains unknown. Reverse transcription of all isolated RNA meant that expressed TCRB transcripts were sequenced. Approximately 3.6 million reads per sample on average were obtained from naive, central memory and regulatory T cell samples. Produced via immunoSEQ multiplex PCR; TCRdb's table is partial and in-frame only. The sample carries approximately 170,000 clones, 63% recorded once. Germline V gene sequence: CDR1 LNHDA, CDR2 SQIVND (reference sequence). The CDR3 consists of 15 residues. The V end was cut by 0 bases, the J end by 2 bases, with 8 bases between. The source of the sample is a study of beta chain features in type 1 diabetes. Study summary: Examination of sorted cells across all samples involved 90 million to 120 million cells.

The study, taken as a whole, reports: Among patients with Type 1 diabetes, TCRB CDR3s were moderately but significantly shorter in every one of the four CD4+ subsets.

The specimen sequenced was naive CD4+ T cells from blood. This clonotype originated in a man aged 25-45 years with type 1 diabetes. This chain joins TRBV19 and TRBJ2-1; no definite D call. CDR3 loop: CASSIDQPAYNEQFF. In DNA form, the CDR3 reads TGTGCCAGTAGTATAGACCAACCAGCCTACAATGAGCAGTTCTTC.